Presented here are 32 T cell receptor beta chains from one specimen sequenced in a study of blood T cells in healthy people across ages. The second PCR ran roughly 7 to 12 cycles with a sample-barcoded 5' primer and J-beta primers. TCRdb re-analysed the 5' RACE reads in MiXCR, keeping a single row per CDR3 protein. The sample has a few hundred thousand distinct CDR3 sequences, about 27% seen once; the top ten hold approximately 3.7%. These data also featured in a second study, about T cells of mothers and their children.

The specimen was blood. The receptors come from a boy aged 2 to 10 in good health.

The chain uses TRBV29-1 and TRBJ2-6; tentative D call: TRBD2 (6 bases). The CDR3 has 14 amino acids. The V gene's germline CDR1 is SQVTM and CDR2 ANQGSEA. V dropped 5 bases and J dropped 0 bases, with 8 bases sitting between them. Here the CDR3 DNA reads TGCAGCGTTACCGGGAGCTCTGGGGCCAACGTCCTGACTTTC. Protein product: CSVTGSSGANVLTF.

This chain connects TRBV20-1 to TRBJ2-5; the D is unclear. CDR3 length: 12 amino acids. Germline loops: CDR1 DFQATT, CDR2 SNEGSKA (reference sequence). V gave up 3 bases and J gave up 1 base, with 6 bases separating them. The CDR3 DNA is TGCAGTGCTAGGGAGTTCCAAGAGACCCAGTACTTC. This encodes CSAREFQETQYF.

The CDR3 here is CSAGRLATDTQYF. The CDR3 DNA sequence: TGCAGTGCCGGGCGGCTAGCGACAGATACGCAGTATTTT. This chain links TRBV20-1 with TRBJ2-3; D might be TRBD2 (6 bases). V was cut by 6 bases and J by 3 bases, with 13 bases left in between. The CDR3 sequence is 13 residues long. Germline CDR1 is DFQATT and CDR2 is SNEGSKA (reference sequence).

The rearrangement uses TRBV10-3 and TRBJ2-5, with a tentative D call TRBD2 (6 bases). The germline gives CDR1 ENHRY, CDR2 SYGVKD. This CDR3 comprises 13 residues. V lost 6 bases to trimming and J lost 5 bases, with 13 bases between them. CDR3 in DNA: TGTGCCATCAGCCCCCGGGAGCGTGAGACCCAGTACTTC. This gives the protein CAISPRERETQYF.

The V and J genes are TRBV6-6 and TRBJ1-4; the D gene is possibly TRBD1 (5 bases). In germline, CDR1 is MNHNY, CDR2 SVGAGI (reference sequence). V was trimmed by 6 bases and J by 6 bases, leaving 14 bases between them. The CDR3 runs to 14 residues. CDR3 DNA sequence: TGTGCCAGCAGCGACGGGGGAGGTGATGAAAAACTGTTTTTT. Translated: CASSDGGGDEKLFF.

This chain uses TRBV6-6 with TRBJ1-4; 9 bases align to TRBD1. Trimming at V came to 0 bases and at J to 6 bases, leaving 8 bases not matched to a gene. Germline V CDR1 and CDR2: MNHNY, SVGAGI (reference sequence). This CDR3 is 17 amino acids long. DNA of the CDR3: TGTGCCAGCAGTTACTCGGGGACAGGGACGAGGGATGAAAAACTGTTTTTT. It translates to CASSYSGTGTRDEKLFF.

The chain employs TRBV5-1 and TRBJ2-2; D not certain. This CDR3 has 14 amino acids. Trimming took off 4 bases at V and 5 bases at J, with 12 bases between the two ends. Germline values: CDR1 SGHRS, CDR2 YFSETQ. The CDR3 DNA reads TGCGCCAGCAGCCCGCGACAAATAACCGGGGAGCTGTTTTTT. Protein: CASSPRQITGELFF.

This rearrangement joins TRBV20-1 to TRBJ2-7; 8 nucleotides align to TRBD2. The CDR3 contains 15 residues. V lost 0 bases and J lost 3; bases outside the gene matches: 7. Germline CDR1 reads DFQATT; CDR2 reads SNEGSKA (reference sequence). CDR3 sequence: CSAREDSGAVYEQYF. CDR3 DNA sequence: TGCAGTGCTAGAGAGGATAGCGGGGCCGTCTACGAGCAGTACTTC.

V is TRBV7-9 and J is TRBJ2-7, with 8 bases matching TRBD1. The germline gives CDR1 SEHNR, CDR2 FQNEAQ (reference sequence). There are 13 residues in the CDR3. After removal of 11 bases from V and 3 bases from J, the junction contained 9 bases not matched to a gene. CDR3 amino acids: CACGQGPYYEQYF. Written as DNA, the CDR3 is TGTGCCTGCGGACAGGGCCCTTACTACGAGCAGTACTTC.

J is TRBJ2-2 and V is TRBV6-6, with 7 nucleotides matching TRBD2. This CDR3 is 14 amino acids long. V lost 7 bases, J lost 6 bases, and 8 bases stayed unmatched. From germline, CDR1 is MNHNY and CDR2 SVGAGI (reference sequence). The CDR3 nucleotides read TGTGCCAGCATTGGGGGGGTACGGGCCGGGGAGCTGTTTTTT. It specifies CASIGGVRAGELFF.

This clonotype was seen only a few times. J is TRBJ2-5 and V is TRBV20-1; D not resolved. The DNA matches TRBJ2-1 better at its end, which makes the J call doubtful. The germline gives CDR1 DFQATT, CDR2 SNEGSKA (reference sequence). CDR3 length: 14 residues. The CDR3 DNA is TGCAGTGCTATAGACCACCTTAACCGCGATGAGCAGTTCTTC. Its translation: CSAIDHLNRDEQFF.

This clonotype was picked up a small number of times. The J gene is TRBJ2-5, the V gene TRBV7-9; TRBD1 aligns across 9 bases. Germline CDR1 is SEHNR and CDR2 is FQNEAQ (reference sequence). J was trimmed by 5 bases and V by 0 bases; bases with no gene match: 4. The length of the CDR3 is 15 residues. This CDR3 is CASSLARTGAETQYF. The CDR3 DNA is TGTGCCAGCAGCTTAGCCAGGACAGGGGCCGAGACCCAGTACTTC. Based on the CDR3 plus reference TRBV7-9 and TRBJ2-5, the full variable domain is DTGVSQNPRHKITKRGQNVTFRCDPISEHNRLYWYRQTLGQGPEFLTYFQNEAQLEKSRLLSDRFSAERPKGSFSTLEIQRTEQGDSAMYLCASSLARTGAETQYFGPGTRLLVL.

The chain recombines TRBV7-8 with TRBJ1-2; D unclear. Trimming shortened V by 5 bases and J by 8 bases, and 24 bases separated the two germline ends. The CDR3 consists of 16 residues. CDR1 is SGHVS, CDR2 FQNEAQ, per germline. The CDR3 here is CASSLRWPGPTRGYTF. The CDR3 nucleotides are TGTGCCAGCAGCCTCCGGTGGCCGGGCCCAACGCGGGGCTACACCTTC.

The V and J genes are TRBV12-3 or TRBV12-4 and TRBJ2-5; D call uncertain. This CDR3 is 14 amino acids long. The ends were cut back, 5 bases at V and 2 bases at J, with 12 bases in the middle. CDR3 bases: TGTGCCAGCAGTCCGGACCCAAGACAAGAGACCCAGTACTTC. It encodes CASSPDPRQETQYF.

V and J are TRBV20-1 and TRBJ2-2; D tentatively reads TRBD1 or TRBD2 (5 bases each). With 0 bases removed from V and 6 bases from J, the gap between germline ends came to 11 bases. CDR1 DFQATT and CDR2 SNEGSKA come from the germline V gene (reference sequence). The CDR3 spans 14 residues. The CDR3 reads CSARDGGIAGELFF. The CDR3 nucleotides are TGCAGTGCTAGAGATGGGGGTATCGCCGGGGAGCTGTTTTTT.

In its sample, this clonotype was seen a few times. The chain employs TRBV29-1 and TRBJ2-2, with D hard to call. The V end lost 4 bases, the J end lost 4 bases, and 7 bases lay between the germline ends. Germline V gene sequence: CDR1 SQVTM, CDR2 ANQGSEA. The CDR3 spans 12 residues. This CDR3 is CSVGGSTGELFF. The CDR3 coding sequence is TGCAGCGTTGGTGGAAGCACCGGGGAGCTGTTTTTT.

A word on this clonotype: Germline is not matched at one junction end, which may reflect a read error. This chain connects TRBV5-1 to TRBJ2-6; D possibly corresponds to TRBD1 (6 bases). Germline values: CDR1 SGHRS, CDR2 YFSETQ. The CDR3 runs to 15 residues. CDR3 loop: CASSFTGSGANVLTF. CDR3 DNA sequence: TGTGCCAGCAGCTTCACAGGGTCTGGGGCCAACGTCCTGACTTTC.

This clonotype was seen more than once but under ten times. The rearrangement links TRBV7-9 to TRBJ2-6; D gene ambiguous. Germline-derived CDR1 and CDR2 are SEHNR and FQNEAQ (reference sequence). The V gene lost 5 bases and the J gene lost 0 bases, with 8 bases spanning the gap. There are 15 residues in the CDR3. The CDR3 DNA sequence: TGTGCCAGCAGCCTACAACACTCTGGGGCCAACGTCCTGACTTTC. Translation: CASSLQHSGANVLTF.

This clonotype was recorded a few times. The CDR3 DNA sequence: TGTGCCAGCAGCCCCCGGAGCGGGAATGAGCAGTTCTTC. Translated: CASSPRSGNEQFF. The chain links TRBV11-3 to TRBJ2-5; D might be TRBD2 (6 bases). The DNA end is a closer match to TRBJ2-1, so the J assignment may be wrong. Per the germline V gene, CDR1 is SGHNT and CDR2 is YENEEA. The CDR3 is 13 residues long.

The CDR3 sequence is CASSLATGASSYEQYF. CDR3 nucleotides: TGTGCCAGCAGCTTAGCGACAGGGGCGAGCTCCTACGAGCAGTACTTC. This sequence joins TRBV7-9 and TRBJ2-5; 8 bases map to TRBD1. Matching the DNA end better, TRBJ2-7 makes the J call doubtful. Germline loops: CDR1 SEHNR, CDR2 FQNEAQ (reference sequence). CDR3 length: 16 residues.

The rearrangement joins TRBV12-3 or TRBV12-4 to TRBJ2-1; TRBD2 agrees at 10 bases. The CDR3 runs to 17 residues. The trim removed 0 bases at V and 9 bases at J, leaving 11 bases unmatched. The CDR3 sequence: CASSLARQRGGQGEQFF. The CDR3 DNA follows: TGTGCCAGCAGTTTAGCGCGTCAGCGGGGGGGCCAGGGTGAGCAGTTCTTC.

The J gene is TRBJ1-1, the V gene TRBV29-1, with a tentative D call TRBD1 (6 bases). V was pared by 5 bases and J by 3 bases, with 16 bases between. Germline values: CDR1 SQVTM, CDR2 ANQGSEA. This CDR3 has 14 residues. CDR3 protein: CSVKGQLADTEAFF. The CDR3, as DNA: TGCAGCGTTAAAGGACAGCTAGCTGACACTGAAGCTTTCTTT. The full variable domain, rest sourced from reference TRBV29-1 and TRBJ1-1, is SAVISQKPSRDICQRGTSLTIQCQVDSQVTMMFWYRQQPGQSLTLIATANQGSEATYESGFVIDKFPISRPNLTFSTLTVSNMSPEDSSIYLCSVKGQLADTEAFFGQGTRLTVV.

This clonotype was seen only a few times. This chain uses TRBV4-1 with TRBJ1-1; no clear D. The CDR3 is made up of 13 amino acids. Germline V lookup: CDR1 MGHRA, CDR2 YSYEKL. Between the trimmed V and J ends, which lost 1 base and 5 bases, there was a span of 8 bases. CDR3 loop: CASSQGLTTEAFF. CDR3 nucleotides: TGCGCCAGCAGCCAAGGGTTAACAACTGAAGCTTTCTTT.

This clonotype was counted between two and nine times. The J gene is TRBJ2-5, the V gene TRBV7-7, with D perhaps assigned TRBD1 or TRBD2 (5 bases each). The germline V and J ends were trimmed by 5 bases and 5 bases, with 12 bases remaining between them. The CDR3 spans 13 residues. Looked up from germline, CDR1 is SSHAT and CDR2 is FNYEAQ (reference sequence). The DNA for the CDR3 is TGTGCCAGCAGCACGTTGGGGGAGGAGACCCAGTACTTC. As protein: CASSTLGEETQYF.

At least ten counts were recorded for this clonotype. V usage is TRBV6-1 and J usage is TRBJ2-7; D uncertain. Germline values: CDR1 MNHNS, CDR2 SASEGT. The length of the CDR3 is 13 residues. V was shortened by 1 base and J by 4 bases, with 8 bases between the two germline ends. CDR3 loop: CASSEVGYYEQYF. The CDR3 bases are TGTGCCAGCAGTGAAGTGGGTTATTACGAGCAGTACTTC.

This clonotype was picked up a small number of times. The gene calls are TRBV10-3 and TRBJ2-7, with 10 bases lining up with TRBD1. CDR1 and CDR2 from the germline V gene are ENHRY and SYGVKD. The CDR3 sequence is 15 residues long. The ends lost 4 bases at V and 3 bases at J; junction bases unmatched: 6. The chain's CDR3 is CAISVAGQGVYEQYF. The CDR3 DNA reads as TGTGCCATCAGTGTCGCAGGACAGGGGGTCTACGAGCAGTACTTC.

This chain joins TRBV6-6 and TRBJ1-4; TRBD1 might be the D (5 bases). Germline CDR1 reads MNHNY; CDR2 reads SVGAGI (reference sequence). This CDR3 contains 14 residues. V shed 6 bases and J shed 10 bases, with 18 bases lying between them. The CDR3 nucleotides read TGTGCCAGCAGCCCCTTTGGGACTCTGGCAAAACTGTTTTTT. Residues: CASSPFGTLAKLFF.

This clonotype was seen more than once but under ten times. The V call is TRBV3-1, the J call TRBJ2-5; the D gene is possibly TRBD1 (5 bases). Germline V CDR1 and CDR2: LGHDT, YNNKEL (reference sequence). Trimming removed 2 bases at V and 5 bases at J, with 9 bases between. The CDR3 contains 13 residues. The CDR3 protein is CASSQQGLETQYF. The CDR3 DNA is TGTGCCAGCAGCCAACAGGGTTTGGAGACCCAGTACTTC.

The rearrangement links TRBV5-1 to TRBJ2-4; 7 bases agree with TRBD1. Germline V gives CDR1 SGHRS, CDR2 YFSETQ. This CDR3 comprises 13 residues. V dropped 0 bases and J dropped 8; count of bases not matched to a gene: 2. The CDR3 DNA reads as TGCGCCAGCAGCTTGGCCCAGGGGGACATTCAGTACTTC. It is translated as CASSLAQGDIQYF.

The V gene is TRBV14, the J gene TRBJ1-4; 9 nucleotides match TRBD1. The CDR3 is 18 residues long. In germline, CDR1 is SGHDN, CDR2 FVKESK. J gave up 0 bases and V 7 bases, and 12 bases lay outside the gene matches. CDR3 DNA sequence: TGTGCCAGCACCCATCACAGGACAGGGGACGCAACTAATGAAAAACTGTTTTTT. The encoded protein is CASTHHRTGDATNEKLFF. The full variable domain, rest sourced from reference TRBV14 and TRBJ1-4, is EAGVTQFPSHSVIEKGQTVTLRCDPISGHDNLYWYRRVMGKEIKFLLHFVKESKQDESGMPNNRFLAERTGGTYSTLKVQPAELEDSGVYFCASTHHRTGDATNEKLFFGSGTQLSVL.

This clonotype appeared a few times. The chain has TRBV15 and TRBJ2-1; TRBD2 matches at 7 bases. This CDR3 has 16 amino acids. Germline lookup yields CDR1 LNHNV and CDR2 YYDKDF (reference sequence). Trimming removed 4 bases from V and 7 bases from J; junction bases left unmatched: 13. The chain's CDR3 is CATSTTRGREKNEQFF. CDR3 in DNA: TGTGCCACCAGCACCACTCGCGGGAGAGAGAAGAATGAGCAGTTCTTC.

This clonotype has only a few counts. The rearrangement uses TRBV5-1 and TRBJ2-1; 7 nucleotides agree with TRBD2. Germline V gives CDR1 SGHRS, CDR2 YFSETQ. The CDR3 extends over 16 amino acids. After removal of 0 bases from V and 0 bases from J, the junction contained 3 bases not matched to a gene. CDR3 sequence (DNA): TGCGCCAGCAGCTTGGGCGGGAGTGGCTCCTACAATGAGCAGTTCTTC. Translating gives CASSLGGSGSYNEQFF.